This T cell receptor beta chain comes out of a study of identical twins. In TCRdb, the 5' RACE reads were re-called with MiXCR into one record per CDR3 protein. The data hold roughly 540,000 distinct CDR3 sequences, with 22% observed a single time. These data also featured in a second study, about T cells expressing NK-cell markers. This second report adds: The contribution of dominant NKG2C+ clonotypes to CD8+ T cells in five to seven donors was roughly 1.0-7.5%.

The sequence derives from a woman younger than 35 in good health. Sequenced sample: CD4+ T cells sorted from blood.

The CDR3 DNA follows: TGTGCCAGCAGCTCTGAGACCAGAACCTCCCCGGTGCAGTTCTTC. It specifies CASSSETRTSPVQFF. This chain joins TRBV7-9 and TRBJ2-1; D gene uncertain. Trimming took 4 bases from V and 12 from J, leaving 22 bases between them. Germline assignment: CDR1 SEHNR and CDR2 FQNEAQ (reference sequence). The CDR3 is made up of 15 amino acids.